Presented here are 14 T cell receptor beta chains from one specimen sequenced in a study of untreated major depressive disorder. Sequenced by immunoSEQ multiplex PCR; TCRdb stores in-frame clones only, minus some. The data show just under 20,000 clones, around 85% seen once. Sequenced input: CD4+ T cells from PBMCs. These receptors originate from a woman in her twenties or thirties in good health.

This chain joins TRBV7-3 and TRBJ2-2, with D uncertain. From germline, CDR1 is SGHTA and CDR2 FQGTGA. V dropped 3 bases and J dropped 1 base, with 6 bases sitting between them. This CDR3 is built from 14 residues. This chain's CDR3 is CASSLGRNTGELFF. CDR3 sequence (DNA): TGTGCCAGCAGCTTGGGCAGGAACACCGGGGAGCTGTTTTTT.

In this sample, this clone turned up a few times. CDR3 loop: CASSTRWDEQYF. CDR3 sequence (DNA): TGTGCCAGTAGTACACGTTGGGACGAGCAGTACTTC. The V gene is TRBV19, the J gene TRBJ2-7, with no clear D. The CDR3 is 12 amino acids. Germline V gene sequence: CDR1 LNHDA, CDR2 SQIVND (reference sequence). The V end lost 4 bases, the J end lost 5 bases, and 9 bases lay between the germline ends.

The chain uses TRBV2 and TRBJ2-1; 14 bases match TRBD2. V shed 6 bases and J 9 bases; nucleotides not matched to a gene: 13. The germline gives CDR1 SNHLY, CDR2 FYNNEI. The CDR3 covers 17 residues. CDR3 loop: CASRVSGTSGSVGEQFF. DNA of the CDR3: TGTGCCAGCAGAGTATCCGGGACTAGCGGGAGTGTAGGTGAGCAGTTCTTC.

The chain employs TRBV10-3 and TRBJ1-2; 8 nucleotides align to TRBD1. Germline CDR1 ENHRY, CDR2 SYGVKD. Trimming removed 2 bases from V and 4 bases from J; junction bases left unmatched: 3. The CDR3 length is 14 residues. CDR3 in DNA: TGTGCCATCAGTGAGGCAGGGGGCAGCTATGGCTACACCTTC. It codes for CAISEAGGSYGYTF.

This chain connects TRBV27 to TRBJ2-2, with 8 nucleotides matching TRBD1. The germline V gene has CDR1 MNHEY and CDR2 SMNVEV (reference sequence). The CDR3 runs 13 residues. J gave up 6 bases and V 5 bases, and 2 bases lay outside the gene matches. The CDR3 region has the DNA TGTGCCAGCAGTATACAGGGGGCCGGGGAGCTGTTTTTT. Translated: CASSIQGAGELFF.

This chain uses TRBV6-7 with TRBJ2-3; tentative D call: TRBD2 (5 bases). TRBV6-7 is an ORF for which the function is uncertain. This CDR3 has 19 amino acids. The ends were cut back, 2 bases at V and 1 base at J, with 22 bases in the middle. Written as DNA, the CDR3 is TGTGCCAGCAGTTACCCCCCGGACCTGACTACCTCTGGCACAGATACGCAGTATTTT. Translated, it gives CASSYPPDLTTSGTDTQYF.

The chain joins TRBV2 to TRBJ2-5, with 13 bases aligning to TRBD2. The CDR3 sequence is 15 residues long. The germline V gene encodes CDR1 SNHLY and CDR2 FYNNEI. V shed 8 bases, J shed 4 bases, and the junction held 7 bases outside the gene matches. This CDR3 reads CASGGLAGVRETQYF. The CDR3 bases are TGTGCCAGCGGTGGACTAGCGGGAGTAAGAGAGACCCAGTACTTC.

This clone was detected only once. The chain combines TRBV21-1 with TRBJ1-1. TRBV21-1 is a pseudogene segment. The CDR3 runs to 12 residues. CDR3 coding DNA: TGTGCCAGCAGCAAAGCTGGGCGCGGGGCTTTCTTT. Its translation: CASSKAGRGAFF.

The count of this clone is one. The V and J genes are TRBV7-2 and TRBJ2-3; D is undetermined. This CDR3 has 14 amino acids. Per germline, CDR1 SGHTA and CDR2 FQGNSA. Deletions cut 1 base from V and 3 bases from J, with 8 bases between. CDR3 sequence reads: CASSLVLGTDTQYF. The CDR3 DNA follows: TGTGCCAGCAGCTTAGTGTTGGGGACAGATACGCAGTATTTT.

The rearrangement links TRBV4-1 to TRBJ2-1; 9 bases are a match to TRBD2. Trimming cost V 0 bases and J 6 bases; bases outside gene matches: 9. CDR1 is MGHRA, CDR2 YSYEKL, per germline. The CDR3 is made up of 17 amino acids. CDR3 amino acids: CASSQDRSVAGVNEQFF. The CDR3 DNA reads as TGCGCCAGCAGCCAAGATCGGTCGGTAGCGGGAGTCAATGAGCAGTTCTTC.

The V gene is TRBV10-3, the J gene TRBJ2-1; 9 nucleotides align to TRBD2. The CDR3 runs 14 residues. With V trimmed by 3 bases and J by 5 bases, 2 bases remained unmatched. Germline V gene sequence: CDR1 ENHRY, CDR2 SYGVKD. The CDR3 sequence: CAISELAGDNEQFF. The CDR3 DNA reads TGTGCCATCAGTGAACTAGCGGGCGACAATGAGCAGTTCTTC.

The V gene is TRBV25-1, the J gene TRBJ2-3, with TRBD1 as a possible D gene (5 bases). Germline V gives CDR1 MGHDK, CDR2 SYGVNS. The CDR3 length is 12 residues. The V end was cut by 4 bases, the J end by 6 bases, with 8 bases between. CDR3 DNA: TGTGCCAGCAGTGTAAACAGGGATACGCAGTATTTT. Translation gives CASSVNRDTQYF.

This chain uses TRBV9 with TRBJ2-2, with a tentative D call TRBD1 (6 bases). Trimming took off 0 bases at V and 7 bases at J, with 16 bases between the two ends. Germline V lookup: CDR1 SGDLS, CDR2 YYNGEE. This CDR3 comprises 16 residues. The CDR3 sequence: CASSVVGETRGGELFF. CDR3 DNA sequence: TGTGCCAGCAGCGTAGTCGGTGAAACCAGGGGCGGGGAGCTGTTTTTT.

The chain recombines TRBV19 with TRBJ2-7; TRBD1 agrees at 9 bases. CDR3 length: 15 residues. V shed 6 bases and J 5 bases; nucleotides not matched to a gene: 11. Germline V gene data show CDR1 as LNHDA and CDR2 as SQIVND (reference sequence). CDR3 sequence: CASSGRGTGSHEQYF. As DNA, the CDR3 is TGTGCCAGTAGCGGGCGAGGGACAGGGAGTCACGAGCAGTACTTC.